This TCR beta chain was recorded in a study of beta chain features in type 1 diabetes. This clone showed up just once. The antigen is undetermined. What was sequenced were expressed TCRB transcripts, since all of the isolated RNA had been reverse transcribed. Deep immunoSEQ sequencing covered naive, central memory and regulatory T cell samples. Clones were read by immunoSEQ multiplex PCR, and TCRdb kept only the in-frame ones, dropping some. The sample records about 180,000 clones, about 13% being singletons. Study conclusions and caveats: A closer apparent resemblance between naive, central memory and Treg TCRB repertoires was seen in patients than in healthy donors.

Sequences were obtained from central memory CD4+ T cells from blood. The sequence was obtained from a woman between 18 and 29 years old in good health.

CDR3 region: CASTAGMNTGELFF. For the CDR3, the DNA is TGTGCCAGCACTGCCGGTATGAACACCGGGGAGCTGTTTTTT. The V gene is TRBV27, the J gene TRBJ2-2; no reliable D call. Trimming took 7 bases from V and 1 from J, leaving 10 bases between them. The CDR3 covers 14 residues. The germline V gene encodes CDR1 MNHEY and CDR2 SMNVEV (reference sequence).